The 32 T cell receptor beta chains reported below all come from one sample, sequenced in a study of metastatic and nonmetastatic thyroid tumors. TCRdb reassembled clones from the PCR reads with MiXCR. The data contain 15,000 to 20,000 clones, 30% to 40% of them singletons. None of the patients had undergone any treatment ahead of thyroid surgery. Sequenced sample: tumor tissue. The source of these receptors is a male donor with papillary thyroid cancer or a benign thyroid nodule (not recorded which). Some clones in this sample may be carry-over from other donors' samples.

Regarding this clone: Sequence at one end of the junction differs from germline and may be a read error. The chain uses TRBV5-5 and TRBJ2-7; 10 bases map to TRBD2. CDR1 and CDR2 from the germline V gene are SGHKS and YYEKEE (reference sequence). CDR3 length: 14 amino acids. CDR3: CASRLRLAGYEPYF. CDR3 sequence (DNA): TGTGCCAGCCGCTTGCGACTAGCGGGCTACGAGCCGTACTTC.

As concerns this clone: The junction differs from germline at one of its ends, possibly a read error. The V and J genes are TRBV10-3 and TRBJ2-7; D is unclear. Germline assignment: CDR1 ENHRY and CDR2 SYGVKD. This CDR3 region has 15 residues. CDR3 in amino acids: CAISEGSYWCYDQYF. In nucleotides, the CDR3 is TGTGCCATCAGTGAGGGCAGCTACTGGTGTTACGATCAGTACTTC.

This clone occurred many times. The CDR3 sequence is CASSLGLAGEETQYF. The CDR3 region has the DNA TGTGCCAGCAGCTTGGGACTAGCGGGAGAAGAGACCCAGTACTTC. The V call is TRBV5-4, the J call TRBJ2-5; TRBD2 matches at 12 bases. J lost 3 bases, V lost 0 bases, and 0 bases had no gene match. The CDR3 runs to 15 residues. Per germline, CDR1 SGHNT and CDR2 YYREEE (reference sequence).

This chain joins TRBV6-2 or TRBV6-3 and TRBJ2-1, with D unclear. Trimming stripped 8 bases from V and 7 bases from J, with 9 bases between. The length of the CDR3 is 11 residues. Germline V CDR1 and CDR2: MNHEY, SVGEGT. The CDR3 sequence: CASGYLNEQFF. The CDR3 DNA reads TGTGCCAGCGGCTACTTAAATGAGCAGTTCTTC.

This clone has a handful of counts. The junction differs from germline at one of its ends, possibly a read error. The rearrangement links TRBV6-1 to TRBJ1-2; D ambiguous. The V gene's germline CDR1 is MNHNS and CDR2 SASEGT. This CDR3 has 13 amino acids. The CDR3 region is CASNRYRNYCYTF. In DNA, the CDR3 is TGTGCCAGCAACCGATACAGAAACTATTGCTACACCTTC.

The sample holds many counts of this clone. The CDR3 DNA reads as TGTGCCAGCAGTCCTCGGGCCGTCGAGAACTACAATGAGCAGTTCTTC. Encoded protein: CASSPRAVENYNEQFF. This chain connects TRBV12-3 or TRBV12-4 to TRBJ2-1; D ambiguous. The CDR3 consists of 16 residues. V lost 5 bases and J 3 bases, leaving 17 bases between the germline ends.

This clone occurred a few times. In DNA form, the CDR3 reads TGTGCCAGCAGCCATACAACAGGGACGAGGGACACTGAAGCTTTCTTT. Translating it yields CASSHTTGTRDTEAFF. V gene TRBV4-2 combines with J gene TRBJ1-1; tentative D call: TRBD1 (6 bases). Per the germline V gene, CDR1 is LGHNA and CDR2 is YNFKEQ. The CDR3 consists of 16 residues. Deletions cut 3 bases from V and 3 bases from J, with 17 bases between.

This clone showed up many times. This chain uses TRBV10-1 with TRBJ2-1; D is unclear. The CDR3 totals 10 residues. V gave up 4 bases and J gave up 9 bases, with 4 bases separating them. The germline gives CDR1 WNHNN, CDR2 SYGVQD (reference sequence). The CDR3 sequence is CASSGGEQFF. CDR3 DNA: TGCGCCAGCAGTGGGGGTGAGCAGTTCTTC.

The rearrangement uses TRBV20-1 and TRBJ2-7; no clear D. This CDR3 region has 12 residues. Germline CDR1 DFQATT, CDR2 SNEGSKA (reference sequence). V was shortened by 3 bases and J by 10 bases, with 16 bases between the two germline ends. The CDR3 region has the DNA TGCAGTGCTAGTACATACGGCGACTGTCAGTACTTC. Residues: CSASTYGDCQYF.

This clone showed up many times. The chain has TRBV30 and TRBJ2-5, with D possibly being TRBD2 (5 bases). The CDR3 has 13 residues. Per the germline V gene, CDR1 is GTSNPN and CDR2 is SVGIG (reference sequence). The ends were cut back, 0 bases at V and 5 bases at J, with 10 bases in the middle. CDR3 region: CAWSVAEGETQYF. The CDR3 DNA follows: TGTGCCTGGAGTGTAGCGGAAGGGGAGACCCAGTACTTC.

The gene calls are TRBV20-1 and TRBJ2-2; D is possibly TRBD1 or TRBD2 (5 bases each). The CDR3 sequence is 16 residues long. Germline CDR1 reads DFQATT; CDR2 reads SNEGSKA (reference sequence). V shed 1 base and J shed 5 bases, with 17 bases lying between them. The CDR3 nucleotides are TGCAGTGCTAGAGTCGGGATCAAAAGGGGAACCGGGGAGCTGTTTTTT. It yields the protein CSARVGIKRGTGELFF.

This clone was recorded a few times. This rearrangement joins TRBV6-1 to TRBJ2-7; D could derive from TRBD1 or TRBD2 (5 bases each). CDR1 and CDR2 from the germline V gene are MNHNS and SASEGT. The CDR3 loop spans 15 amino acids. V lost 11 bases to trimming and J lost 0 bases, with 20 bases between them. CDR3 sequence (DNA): TGTGCCGTAAGCCCTTCCGGGACGATCTCCTACGAGCAGTACTTC. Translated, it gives CAVSPSGTISYEQYF.

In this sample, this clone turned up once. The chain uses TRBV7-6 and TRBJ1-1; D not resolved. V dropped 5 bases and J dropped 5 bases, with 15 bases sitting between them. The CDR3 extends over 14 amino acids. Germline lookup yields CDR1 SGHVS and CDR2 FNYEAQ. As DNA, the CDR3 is TGTGCCAGCAGCCCGGACGGGGTGGGTACTGAAGCTTTCTTT. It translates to CASSPDGVGTEAFF.

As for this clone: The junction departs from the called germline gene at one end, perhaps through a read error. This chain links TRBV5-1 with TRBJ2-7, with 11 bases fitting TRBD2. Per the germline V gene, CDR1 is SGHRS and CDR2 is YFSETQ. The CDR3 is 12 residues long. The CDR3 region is CASSPLLAGENF. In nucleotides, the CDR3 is TGCGCCAGCAGCCCCTTACTAGCGGGAGAAAACTTC.

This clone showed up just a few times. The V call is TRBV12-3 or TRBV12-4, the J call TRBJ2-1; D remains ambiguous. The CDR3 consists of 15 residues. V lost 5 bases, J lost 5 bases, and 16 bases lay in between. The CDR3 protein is CASSLCDPRDNEQFF. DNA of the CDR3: TGTGCCAGCAGTCTCTGTGACCCCCGGGACAATGAGCAGTTCTTC.

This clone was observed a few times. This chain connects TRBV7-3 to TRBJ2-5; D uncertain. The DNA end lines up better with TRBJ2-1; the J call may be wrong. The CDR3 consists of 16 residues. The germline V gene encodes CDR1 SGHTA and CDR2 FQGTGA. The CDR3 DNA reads TGTGCCAGCAGCCCCAACCCGACCTCCTTCTACAATGAGCAGTTCTTC. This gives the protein CASSPNPTSFYNEQFF.

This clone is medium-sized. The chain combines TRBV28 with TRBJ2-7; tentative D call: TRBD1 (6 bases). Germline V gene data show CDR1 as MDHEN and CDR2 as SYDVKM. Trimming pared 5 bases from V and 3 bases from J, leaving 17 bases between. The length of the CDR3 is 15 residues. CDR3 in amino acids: CASSLTGLGIYEQYF. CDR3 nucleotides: TGTGCCAGCAGTCTCACAGGGTTAGGGATCTACGAGCAGTACTTC.

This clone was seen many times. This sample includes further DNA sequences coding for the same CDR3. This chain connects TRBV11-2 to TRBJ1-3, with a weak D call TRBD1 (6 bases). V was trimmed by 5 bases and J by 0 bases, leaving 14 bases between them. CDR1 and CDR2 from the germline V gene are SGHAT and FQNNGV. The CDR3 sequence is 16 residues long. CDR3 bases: TGTGCCAGCAGCCCGAGGGGGAGTGACTCTGGAAACACCATATATTTT. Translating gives CASSPRGSDSGNTIYF.

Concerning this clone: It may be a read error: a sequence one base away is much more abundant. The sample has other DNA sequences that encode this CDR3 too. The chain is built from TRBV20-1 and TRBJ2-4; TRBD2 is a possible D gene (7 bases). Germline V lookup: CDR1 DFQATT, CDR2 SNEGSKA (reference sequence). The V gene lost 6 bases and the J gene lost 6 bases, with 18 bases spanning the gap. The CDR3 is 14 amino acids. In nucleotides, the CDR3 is TGCAGTGCCAGTCCCGGGGGGCCTGTAAACATTCAGTACTTC. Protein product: CSASPGGPVNIQYF.

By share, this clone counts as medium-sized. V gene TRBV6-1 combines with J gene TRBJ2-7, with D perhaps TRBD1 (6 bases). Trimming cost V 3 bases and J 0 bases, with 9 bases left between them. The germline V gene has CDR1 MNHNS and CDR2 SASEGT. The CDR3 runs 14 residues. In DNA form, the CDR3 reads TGTGCCAGCAGTGAGCAGGGGTCCTCCTACGAGCAGTACTTC. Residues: CASSEQGSSYEQYF.

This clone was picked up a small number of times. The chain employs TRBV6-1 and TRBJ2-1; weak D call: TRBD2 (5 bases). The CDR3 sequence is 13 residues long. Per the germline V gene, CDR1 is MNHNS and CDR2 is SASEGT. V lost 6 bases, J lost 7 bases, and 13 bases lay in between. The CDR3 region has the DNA TGTGCCAGCAGACTAGGAGAAGGGAATGAGCAGTTCTTC. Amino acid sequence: CASRLGEGNEQFF.

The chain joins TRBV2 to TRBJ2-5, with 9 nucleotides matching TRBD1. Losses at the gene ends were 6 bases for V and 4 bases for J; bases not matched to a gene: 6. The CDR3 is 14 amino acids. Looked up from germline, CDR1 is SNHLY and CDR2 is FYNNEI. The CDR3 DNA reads TGTGCCAGCAGCGATACAGGGGGCGCAGAGACCCAGTACTTC. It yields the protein CASSDTGGAETQYF.

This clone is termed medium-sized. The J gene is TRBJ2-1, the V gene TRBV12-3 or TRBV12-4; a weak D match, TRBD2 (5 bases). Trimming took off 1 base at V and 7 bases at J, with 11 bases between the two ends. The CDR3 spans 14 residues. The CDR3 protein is CASSLVEGKNEQFF. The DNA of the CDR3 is TGTGCCAGCAGTTTAGTCGAGGGTAAAAATGAGCAGTTCTTC.

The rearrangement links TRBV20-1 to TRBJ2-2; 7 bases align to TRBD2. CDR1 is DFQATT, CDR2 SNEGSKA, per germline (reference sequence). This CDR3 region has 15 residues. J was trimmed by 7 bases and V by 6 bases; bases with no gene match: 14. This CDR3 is CSADPSGEGGGELFF. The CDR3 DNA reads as TGCAGTGCAGACCCGAGCGGGGAGGGCGGCGGGGAGCTGTTTTTT.

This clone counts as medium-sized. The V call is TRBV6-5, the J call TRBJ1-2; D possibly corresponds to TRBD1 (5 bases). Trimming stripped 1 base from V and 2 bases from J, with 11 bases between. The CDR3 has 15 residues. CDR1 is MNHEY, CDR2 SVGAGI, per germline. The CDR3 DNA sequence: TGTGCCAGCAGTTACTGGCAGGGAAGAAACTATGGCTACACCTTC. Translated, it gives CASSYWQGRNYGYTF.

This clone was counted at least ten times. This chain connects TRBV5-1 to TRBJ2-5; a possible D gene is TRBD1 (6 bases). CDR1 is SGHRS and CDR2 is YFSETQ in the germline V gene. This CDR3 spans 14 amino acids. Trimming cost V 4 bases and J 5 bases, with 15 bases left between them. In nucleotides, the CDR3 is TGCGCCAGCAGCGGGTCAGGGGCGAGGGAGACCCAGTACTTC. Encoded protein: CASSGSGARETQYF.

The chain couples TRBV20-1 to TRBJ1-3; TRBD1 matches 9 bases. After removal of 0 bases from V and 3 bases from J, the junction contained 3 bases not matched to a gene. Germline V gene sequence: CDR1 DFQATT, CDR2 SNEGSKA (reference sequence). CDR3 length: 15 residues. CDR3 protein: CSARERTGVGNTIYF. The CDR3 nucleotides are TGCAGTGCTAGAGAACGGACAGGGGTTGGAAACACCATATATTTT.

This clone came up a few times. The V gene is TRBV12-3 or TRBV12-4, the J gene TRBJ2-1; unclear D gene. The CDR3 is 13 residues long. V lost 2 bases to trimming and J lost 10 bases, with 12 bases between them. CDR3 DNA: TGTGCCAGCAGTTTATCGGCTGCGCAAGAGCAGTTCTTC. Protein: CASSLSAAQEQFF.

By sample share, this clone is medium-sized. Here the CDR3 DNA reads TGTGCCAGCAGTTCGCCCAACATAGATAATTCACCCCTCCACTTT. It is translated as CASSSPNIDNSPLHF. This sequence joins TRBV6-1 and TRBJ1-6; D unclear. Germline loops: CDR1 MNHNS, CDR2 SASEGT. V lost 5 bases and J lost 5, with 13 bases in between. CDR3 length: 15 amino acids.

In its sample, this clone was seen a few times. In DNA, the CDR3 is TGTGCCAGCAGGACTAGCGCTCCCTTCGAGCAGTACTTC. It specifies CASRTSAPFEQYF. This chain links TRBV2 with TRBJ2-7; 8 nucleotides match TRBD2. This CDR3 has 13 amino acids. Germline V gene lookup returns CDR1 SNHLY and CDR2 FYNNEI. J lost 6 bases, V lost 6 bases, and 7 bases had no gene match.

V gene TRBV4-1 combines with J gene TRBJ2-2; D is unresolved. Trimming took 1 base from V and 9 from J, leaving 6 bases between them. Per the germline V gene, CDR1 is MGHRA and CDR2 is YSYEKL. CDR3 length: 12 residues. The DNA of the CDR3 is TGCGCCAGCAGCCAAGCCCGGCGGGAGCTGTTTTTT. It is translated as CASSQARRELFF.

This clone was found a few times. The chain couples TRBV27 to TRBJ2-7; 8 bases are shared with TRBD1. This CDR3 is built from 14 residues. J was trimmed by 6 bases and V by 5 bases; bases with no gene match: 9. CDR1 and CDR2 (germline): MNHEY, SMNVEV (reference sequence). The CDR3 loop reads CASSPWTGLSEQYF. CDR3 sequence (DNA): TGTGCCAGCAGTCCTTGGACAGGGCTGTCCGAGCAGTACTTC.